This TCR beta chain was found in a study of CD8 T cells in Susac syndrome. Reverse transcription of about 0.45 to 1 ug RNA was carried out with random hexamers. TCRdb fed the immunoSEQ multiplex PCR reads into MiXCR, producing one record per CDR3 protein. The table records 150,000 to 200,000 distinct CDR3 sequences, around 93% of them present only once. The CDR3 contains 17 residues. Germline trimming cut 2 bases from V and 6 bases from J; bases unmatched to any gene: 13. Germline V gene data show CDR1 as SGDLS and CDR2 as YYNGEE. The chain is built from TRBV9 and TRBJ2-1; 8 bases map to TRBD1. This TCR was sampled from a human donor with multiple sclerosis. Sequenced: CD4+ T cells from PBMCs. In nucleotides, the CDR3 is TGTGCCAGCAGCGTCACCCCAGGGGGCAGGGGACCCAATGAGCAGTTCTTC. This gives the protein CASSVTPGGRGPNEQFF.